This TCR beta chain was found in a study of blood T cell repertoires in COVID-19. Overall study context: Samples representing acute and convalescent COVID-19 were sourced from the United States, Italy and Spain.

Per the germline V gene, CDR1 is SGHTA and CDR2 is FQGNSA. CDR3 length: 15 residues. Unmatched junction bases numbered 15, after V lost 5 bases and J lost 10 bases. Clones were read by immunoSEQ multiplex PCR, and TCRdb kept only the in-frame ones, dropping some. The table includes 120,000 to 150,000 clones, about four fifths detected once. The sequenced material came from peripheral blood. This chain joins TRBV7-2 and TRBJ1-1, with 8 nucleotides matching TRBD1. The sequence came from a human donor in a cohort sampled during active COVID-19. In nucleotides, the CDR3 is TGTGCCAGCAGCCCGAAGCCTACAGACAGGGGCATAGCTTTCTTT. Its translation is CASSPKPTDRGIAFF.